The rows below give T cell receptor beta chains drawn from one sample of a study of OX40 agonist ivuxolimab in advanced cancers. This table comes from immunoSEQ multiplex PCR, and its TCRdb copy is limited to in-frame clones, with some not included. Of just under 85,000 clones detected, about 88% appear once; the ten largest clones hold under 7.5%. This specimen was CD4+ or CD8+ T cells sorted from blood, taken in a trial of the OX40 agonist ivuxolimab. The receptors shown here come from an adult with an advanced solid tumor such as melanoma, head and neck, liver or kidney cancer. The CDR3 runs from the conserved cysteine through the conserved F or W. Each record gives: V gene, J gene, clone size, D gene, CDR3 DNA, CDR3 protein. The D gene is left open where the match is weak. A clone size is listed for some rows: how often the clone was seen (once, few, many), or a class if it is expanded.

>TRBV11-2|TRBJ1-1|-|-
TGTGCCAGCAGCTTAGGGGGAAGCCCTGAAGCTTTCTTT
CASSLGGSPEAFF
>TRBV9|TRBJ1-1|-|-
TGTGCCAGCAGCGTAGATAGCGGGAACACTGAAGCTTTCTTT
CASSVDSGNTEAFF
>TRBV9|TRBJ1-5|few|-
TGTGCCAGCAGCCCGAGGGGGGATAGCAATCAGCCCCAGCATTTT
CASSPRGDSNQPQHF
>TRBV2|TRBJ2-1|-|-
TGTGCCAGCAGTGACTACAATGAGCAGTTCTTC
CASSDYNEQFF
>TRBV27|TRBJ2-3|-|-
TGTGCCAGCAGTTTAACGGCGGGCACAGATACGCAGTATTTT
CASSLTAGTDTQYF
>TRBV7-9|TRBJ2-1|-|-
TGTGCCAGCAGCTCGGTCAGGCACCTCCAGTTCTTC
CASSSVRHLQFF
>TRBV11-2|TRBJ2-7|-|-
TGTGCCAGCAGCCCGAGGACTAACCAAATCGGTTACGAGCAGTACTTC
CASSPRTNQIGYEQYF
>TRBV6-5|TRBJ1-5|-|-
TGTGCCAGCAGTCCCCCGGGGGGGAGCAATCAGCCCCAGCATTTT
CASSPPGGSNQPQHF
>TRBV18|TRBJ1-4|-|-
TGTGCCAGCTCCCCAACCGACCTTGCAACTAATGAAAAACTGTTTTTT
CASSPTDLATNEKLFF
>TRBV30|TRBJ1-2|-|-
TGTGCCTGCAGGGGAGGGGATGGCTACACCTTC
CACRGGDGYTF
>TRBV11-2|TRBJ2-7|-|-
TGTGCCAGCAGCCCAGGGACCTACGAGCAGTACTTC
CASSPGTYEQYF
>TRBV29-1|TRBJ2-1|-|TRBD2
TGCAGCGTTGTCCTAGCGGCTACGAATGAGCAGTTCTTC
CSVVLAATNEQFF
>TRBV9|TRBJ2-1|-|-
TGTGCCAGCAGCGGTCTGGCGACCTGGAGCTCCTACAATGAGCAGTTCTTC
CASSGLATWSSYNEQFF
>TRBV18|TRBJ2-1|-|TRBD2
TGTGCCAGCTCACCAGGGACTAGCGGGGGGCCCATCTACAATGAGCAGTTCTTC
CASSPGTSGGPIYNEQFF
>TRBV10-1|TRBJ2-1|once|TRBD2
TGCGCCAGCAGTGCACTAGCGGGGGTAAGGCATGAGCAGTTCTTC
CASSALAGVRHEQFF
>TRBV7-3|TRBJ2-1|-|TRBD2
TGTGCCAGCAGCTTAAGCGGGAGTCGGAATGAGCAGTTCTTC
CASSLSGSRNEQFF
>TRBV5-6|TRBJ1-5|-|TRBD1
TGTGCCAGCAGCACTCTAGGACAGGGGGATAATCAGCCCCAGCATTTT
CASSTLGQGDNQPQHF
>TRBV10-3|TRBJ2-7|-|TRBD1
TGTGCCATCAGCTGGGGGGGACAGGGAGTGAACGAGCAGTACTTC
CAISWGGQGVNEQYF
>TRBV7-9|TRBJ1-2|few|-
TGTGCCAGCAGCCGGACGCAAAACTATGGCTACACCTTC
CASSRTQNYGYTF
>TRBV7-9|TRBJ2-3|few|-
TGTGCCAGCAGCTTAATTCTGGGGGATACGCAGTATTTT
CASSLILGDTQYF
>TRBV5-4|TRBJ1-2|-|-
TGTGCCAGCAGCACCAGACAGCAATATGGCTACACCTTC
CASSTRQQYGYTF
>TRBV7-2|TRBJ2-1|-|-
TGTGCCAGCAGCTTAGAAGGGTATTACTACAATGAGCAGTTCTTC
CASSLEGYYYNEQFF
>TRBV27|TRBJ2-1|-|TRBD2
TGTGCCAGCAGATCAATAGCGGGAGGCTTCGATGAGCAGTTCTTC
CASRSIAGGFDEQFF
>TRBV6-6|TRBJ2-3|-|-
TGTGCCAGCAGTTACCGGGGTCAGAGCACAGATACGCAGTATTTT
CASSYRGQSTDTQYF
>TRBV11-2|TRBJ2-1|-|-
TGTGCCAGCGGCCGCGAGCGGACCTACTACAATGAGCAGTTCTTC
CASGRERTYYNEQFF
>TRBV7-2|TRBJ1-1|-|-
TGTGCCAGCAGCTTACAAGGGCACGGGGGCACTGAAGCTTTCTTT
CASSLQGHGGTEAFF
>TRBV10-3|TRBJ2-3|-|-
TGTGCCATCAGTTCTAGTGGGGATACGCAGTATTTT
CAISSSGDTQYF
>TRBV9|TRBJ1-1|-|-
TGTGCCAGCAGCGTAGTCTTTCAGGGTGAAGCTTTCTTT
CASSVVFQGEAFF
>TRBV6-1|TRBJ2-2|-|-
TGTGCCAGCCGAACAGGGAACACCGGGGAGCTGTTTTTT
CASRTGNTGELFF
>TRBV13|TRBJ2-4|-|-
TGTGCCAGCAGCTTACAACTGGCCAAAAACATTCAGTACTTC
CASSLQLAKNIQYF
>TRBV19|TRBJ1-2|-|-
TGTGCCAGTAGTTGGGACGGAAACTATGGCTACACCTTC
CASSWDGNYGYTF
>TRBV11-3|TRBJ2-7|once|TRBD1
TGTGCCAGCAGCGGACAGCGGGACAGGGTCTACGAGCAGTACTTC
CASSGQRDRVYEQYF
>TRBV6-6|TRBJ2-1|once|-
TGTGCCAGCAGCCGAGGGGGGCGGGAGTTCGATGAGCAGTTCTTC
CASSRGGREFDEQFF
>TRBV30|TRBJ2-3|-|-
TGTGCCTGGACCCCCGGGACCTCTCCTAGCACAGATACGCAGTATTTT
CAWTPGTSPSTDTQYF
>TRBV19|TRBJ2-3|-|-
TGTGCCAGTAGTAGACAGGGAGGGGGCGCAGATACGCAGTATTTT
CASSRQGGGADTQYF
>TRBV7-3|TRBJ2-7|-|-
TGTGCCAGCAGTCCCTCCGCGAGCGGACTTTACGAGCAGTACTTC
CASSPSASGLYEQYF
>TRBV6-5|TRBJ1-2|-|-
TGTGCCAGCAGCCAGGGGAGCGGCTACACCTTC
CASSQGSGYTF
>TRBV27|TRBJ1-2|-|TRBD1
TGTGCCAGCAGTTTAAGGGGGCAAGGACTGAGTGGCTACACCTTC
CASSLRGQGLSGYTF
>TRBV7-9|TRBJ2-7|once|TRBD1
TGTGCCAGCAGCTTCGGACAGGGGGCAACCTACGAGCAGTACTTC
CASSFGQGATYEQYF
>TRBV7-9|TRBJ2-7|-|-
TGTGCCAGCAGCCCCCACAGGATCCCCTCCTACGAGCAGTACTTC
CASSPHRIPSYEQYF
>TRBV4-1|TRBJ2-1|-|TRBD2
TGCGCCAGCAGCCAAGATCGAGCGGGATTATACAATGAGCAGTTCTTC
CASSQDRAGLYNEQFF
>TRBV29-1|TRBJ2-1|-|-
TGCAGCGTTCGAGTTTTAAGCTACAATGAGCAGTTCTTC
CSVRVLSYNEQFF
>TRBV7-6|TRBJ2-5|-|-
TGTGCCAGCAGCTTAGGACAGGCCCGTGAGACCCAGTACTTC
CASSLGQARETQYF
>TRBV5-1|TRBJ1-2|-|-
TGCGCCAGCAGCGACGGAGGAACTAACTATGGCTACACCTTC
CASSDGGTNYGYTF
>TRBV7-6|TRBJ1-1|-|-
TGTGCCAGCAGCTTAGTTCCTTTTATGAACACTGAAGCTTTCTTT
CASSLVPFMNTEAFF
>TRBV5-1|TRBJ1-2|-|-
TGCGCCAGCAGCTTGGACGACTATGGCTACACCTTC
CASSLDDYGYTF
>TRBV15|TRBJ1-1|-|TRBD1
TGTGCCACCAGCAGAGAGAGAACGGGACAGGGGGCCGGTTTCTTT
CATSRERTGQGAGFF
>TRBV7-3|TRBJ2-6|-|-
TGTGCCAGCAGCTTGGGTACTGGGGCCAACGTCCTGACTTTC
CASSLGTGANVLTF
>TRBV6-1|TRBJ2-1|-|-
TGTGCCAGCAGTGAAGTAGAGTGGGATGAGCAGTTCTTC
CASSEVEWDEQFF
>TRBV9|TRBJ1-1|-|-
TGTGCCAGCAGCGTAGCTGGGGGGTCCAAGGACAGTAAAGCTTTCTTT
CASSVAGGSKDSKAFF
>TRBV27|TRBJ2-1|once|-
TGTGCCAGCAGCAACCGGGAAACCGGACTTTACAGTGAGCAGTTCTTC
CASSNRETGLYSEQFF
>TRBV6-4|TRBJ2-1|-|-
TGTGCCAGCAGTGAATTCGCGGGATCCTCGAATGAGCAGTTCTTC
CASSEFAGSSNEQFF
>TRBV27|TRBJ2-7|-|-
TGTGCCAGCAGTCTCTCTGGCTACGAGCAGTACTTC
CASSLSGYEQYF